The subject of this entry is one TCR beta chain. The antigen it binds to is not known. Base quality data are lacking; no much larger clone is found one base away. Collaborating institutions collected whole blood in K2EDTA tubes following their own protocols. Collaborator samples were shipped for TCRbeta analysis as frozen whole blood, isolated PBMCs, or DNA extracted from either sample type. TCRbeta CDR3 regions were amplified from genomic DNA using the immunoSEQ Assay, a bias-controlled multiplex PCR. Per the authors' processing: The number of nucleated cells in each sample was estimated by amplification of reference gene primers within the assay. To quantify the absolute abundance of each unique TCRbeta CDR3 rearrangement, sequence reads were collapsed and filtered. For each sample, productive Simpson clonality was calculated as the square root of Simpson's diversity index over productive rearrangements. Imported from immuneACCESS, the table was reduced by TCRdb to in-frame sequences with V and J called. These copies leave out some clones; in studies compared against another copy, an unresolved V gene accounts for under half, and the cause of the remainder is not known. That table gives V, J and clone size, and the DNA gave D and trimming. Across this sample there are roughly 45,000 clones, with approximately 87% seen only once. The top ten hold 10% to 15% of the sample.

These data are taken from a study of blood T cell repertoires in COVID-19 (dated by TCRdb to the early 2020s). Study-level background: Samples covering the acute and convalescent phases of COVID-19 were provided by collaborators in the United States, Italy and Spain. The prospective study material was composed of cDNA or gDNA derived from T cells, B-cell-depleted T cells, or PBMCs. Subjects who had been exposed to COVID-19, were actively infected with it, or had recovered from it provided the deeply sampled blood TCRbeta repertoires that made up the dataset. The repertoires were made available in a free public database intended to serve as a resource for research on the immune response to SARS-CoV-2. The samples were drawn from two sources: the first 160 participants of the ongoing ImmuneRACE study, and fewer than 1,500 subjects contributed by 6 global collaborators. Sample metadata almost always included a de-identified subject ID, COVID-19 status, age in years and sex. HLA class I and class II types, where available, came from metadata supplied by the sample provider rather than from assay-based typing.

From the germline V gene (reference sequence), CDR1 is PRHDT and CDR2 is FYEKMQ. V ends up 3 bases short and J 7 bases short, with an unmatched junction base count of 4. The CDR3 runs 13 residues from the cysteine to the phenylalanine. Left in the record is the CDR3 DNA by itself, 39 bases read in frame from the first base. The full study reports these points: How much clinical and demographic metadata was included differed by source and by participant, and the metadata was provided uncurated.

This chain is built from TRBV13 and TRBJ1-2, and 8 bases in between align with TRBD1. This receptor was taken from a human donor in a cohort sampled during active COVID-19. The sequenced sample was peripheral blood. DNA sequence: TGTGCCAGCAGCTTGGACAGGGTGGGTGGCTACACCTTC. It translates as CASSLDRVGGYTF.